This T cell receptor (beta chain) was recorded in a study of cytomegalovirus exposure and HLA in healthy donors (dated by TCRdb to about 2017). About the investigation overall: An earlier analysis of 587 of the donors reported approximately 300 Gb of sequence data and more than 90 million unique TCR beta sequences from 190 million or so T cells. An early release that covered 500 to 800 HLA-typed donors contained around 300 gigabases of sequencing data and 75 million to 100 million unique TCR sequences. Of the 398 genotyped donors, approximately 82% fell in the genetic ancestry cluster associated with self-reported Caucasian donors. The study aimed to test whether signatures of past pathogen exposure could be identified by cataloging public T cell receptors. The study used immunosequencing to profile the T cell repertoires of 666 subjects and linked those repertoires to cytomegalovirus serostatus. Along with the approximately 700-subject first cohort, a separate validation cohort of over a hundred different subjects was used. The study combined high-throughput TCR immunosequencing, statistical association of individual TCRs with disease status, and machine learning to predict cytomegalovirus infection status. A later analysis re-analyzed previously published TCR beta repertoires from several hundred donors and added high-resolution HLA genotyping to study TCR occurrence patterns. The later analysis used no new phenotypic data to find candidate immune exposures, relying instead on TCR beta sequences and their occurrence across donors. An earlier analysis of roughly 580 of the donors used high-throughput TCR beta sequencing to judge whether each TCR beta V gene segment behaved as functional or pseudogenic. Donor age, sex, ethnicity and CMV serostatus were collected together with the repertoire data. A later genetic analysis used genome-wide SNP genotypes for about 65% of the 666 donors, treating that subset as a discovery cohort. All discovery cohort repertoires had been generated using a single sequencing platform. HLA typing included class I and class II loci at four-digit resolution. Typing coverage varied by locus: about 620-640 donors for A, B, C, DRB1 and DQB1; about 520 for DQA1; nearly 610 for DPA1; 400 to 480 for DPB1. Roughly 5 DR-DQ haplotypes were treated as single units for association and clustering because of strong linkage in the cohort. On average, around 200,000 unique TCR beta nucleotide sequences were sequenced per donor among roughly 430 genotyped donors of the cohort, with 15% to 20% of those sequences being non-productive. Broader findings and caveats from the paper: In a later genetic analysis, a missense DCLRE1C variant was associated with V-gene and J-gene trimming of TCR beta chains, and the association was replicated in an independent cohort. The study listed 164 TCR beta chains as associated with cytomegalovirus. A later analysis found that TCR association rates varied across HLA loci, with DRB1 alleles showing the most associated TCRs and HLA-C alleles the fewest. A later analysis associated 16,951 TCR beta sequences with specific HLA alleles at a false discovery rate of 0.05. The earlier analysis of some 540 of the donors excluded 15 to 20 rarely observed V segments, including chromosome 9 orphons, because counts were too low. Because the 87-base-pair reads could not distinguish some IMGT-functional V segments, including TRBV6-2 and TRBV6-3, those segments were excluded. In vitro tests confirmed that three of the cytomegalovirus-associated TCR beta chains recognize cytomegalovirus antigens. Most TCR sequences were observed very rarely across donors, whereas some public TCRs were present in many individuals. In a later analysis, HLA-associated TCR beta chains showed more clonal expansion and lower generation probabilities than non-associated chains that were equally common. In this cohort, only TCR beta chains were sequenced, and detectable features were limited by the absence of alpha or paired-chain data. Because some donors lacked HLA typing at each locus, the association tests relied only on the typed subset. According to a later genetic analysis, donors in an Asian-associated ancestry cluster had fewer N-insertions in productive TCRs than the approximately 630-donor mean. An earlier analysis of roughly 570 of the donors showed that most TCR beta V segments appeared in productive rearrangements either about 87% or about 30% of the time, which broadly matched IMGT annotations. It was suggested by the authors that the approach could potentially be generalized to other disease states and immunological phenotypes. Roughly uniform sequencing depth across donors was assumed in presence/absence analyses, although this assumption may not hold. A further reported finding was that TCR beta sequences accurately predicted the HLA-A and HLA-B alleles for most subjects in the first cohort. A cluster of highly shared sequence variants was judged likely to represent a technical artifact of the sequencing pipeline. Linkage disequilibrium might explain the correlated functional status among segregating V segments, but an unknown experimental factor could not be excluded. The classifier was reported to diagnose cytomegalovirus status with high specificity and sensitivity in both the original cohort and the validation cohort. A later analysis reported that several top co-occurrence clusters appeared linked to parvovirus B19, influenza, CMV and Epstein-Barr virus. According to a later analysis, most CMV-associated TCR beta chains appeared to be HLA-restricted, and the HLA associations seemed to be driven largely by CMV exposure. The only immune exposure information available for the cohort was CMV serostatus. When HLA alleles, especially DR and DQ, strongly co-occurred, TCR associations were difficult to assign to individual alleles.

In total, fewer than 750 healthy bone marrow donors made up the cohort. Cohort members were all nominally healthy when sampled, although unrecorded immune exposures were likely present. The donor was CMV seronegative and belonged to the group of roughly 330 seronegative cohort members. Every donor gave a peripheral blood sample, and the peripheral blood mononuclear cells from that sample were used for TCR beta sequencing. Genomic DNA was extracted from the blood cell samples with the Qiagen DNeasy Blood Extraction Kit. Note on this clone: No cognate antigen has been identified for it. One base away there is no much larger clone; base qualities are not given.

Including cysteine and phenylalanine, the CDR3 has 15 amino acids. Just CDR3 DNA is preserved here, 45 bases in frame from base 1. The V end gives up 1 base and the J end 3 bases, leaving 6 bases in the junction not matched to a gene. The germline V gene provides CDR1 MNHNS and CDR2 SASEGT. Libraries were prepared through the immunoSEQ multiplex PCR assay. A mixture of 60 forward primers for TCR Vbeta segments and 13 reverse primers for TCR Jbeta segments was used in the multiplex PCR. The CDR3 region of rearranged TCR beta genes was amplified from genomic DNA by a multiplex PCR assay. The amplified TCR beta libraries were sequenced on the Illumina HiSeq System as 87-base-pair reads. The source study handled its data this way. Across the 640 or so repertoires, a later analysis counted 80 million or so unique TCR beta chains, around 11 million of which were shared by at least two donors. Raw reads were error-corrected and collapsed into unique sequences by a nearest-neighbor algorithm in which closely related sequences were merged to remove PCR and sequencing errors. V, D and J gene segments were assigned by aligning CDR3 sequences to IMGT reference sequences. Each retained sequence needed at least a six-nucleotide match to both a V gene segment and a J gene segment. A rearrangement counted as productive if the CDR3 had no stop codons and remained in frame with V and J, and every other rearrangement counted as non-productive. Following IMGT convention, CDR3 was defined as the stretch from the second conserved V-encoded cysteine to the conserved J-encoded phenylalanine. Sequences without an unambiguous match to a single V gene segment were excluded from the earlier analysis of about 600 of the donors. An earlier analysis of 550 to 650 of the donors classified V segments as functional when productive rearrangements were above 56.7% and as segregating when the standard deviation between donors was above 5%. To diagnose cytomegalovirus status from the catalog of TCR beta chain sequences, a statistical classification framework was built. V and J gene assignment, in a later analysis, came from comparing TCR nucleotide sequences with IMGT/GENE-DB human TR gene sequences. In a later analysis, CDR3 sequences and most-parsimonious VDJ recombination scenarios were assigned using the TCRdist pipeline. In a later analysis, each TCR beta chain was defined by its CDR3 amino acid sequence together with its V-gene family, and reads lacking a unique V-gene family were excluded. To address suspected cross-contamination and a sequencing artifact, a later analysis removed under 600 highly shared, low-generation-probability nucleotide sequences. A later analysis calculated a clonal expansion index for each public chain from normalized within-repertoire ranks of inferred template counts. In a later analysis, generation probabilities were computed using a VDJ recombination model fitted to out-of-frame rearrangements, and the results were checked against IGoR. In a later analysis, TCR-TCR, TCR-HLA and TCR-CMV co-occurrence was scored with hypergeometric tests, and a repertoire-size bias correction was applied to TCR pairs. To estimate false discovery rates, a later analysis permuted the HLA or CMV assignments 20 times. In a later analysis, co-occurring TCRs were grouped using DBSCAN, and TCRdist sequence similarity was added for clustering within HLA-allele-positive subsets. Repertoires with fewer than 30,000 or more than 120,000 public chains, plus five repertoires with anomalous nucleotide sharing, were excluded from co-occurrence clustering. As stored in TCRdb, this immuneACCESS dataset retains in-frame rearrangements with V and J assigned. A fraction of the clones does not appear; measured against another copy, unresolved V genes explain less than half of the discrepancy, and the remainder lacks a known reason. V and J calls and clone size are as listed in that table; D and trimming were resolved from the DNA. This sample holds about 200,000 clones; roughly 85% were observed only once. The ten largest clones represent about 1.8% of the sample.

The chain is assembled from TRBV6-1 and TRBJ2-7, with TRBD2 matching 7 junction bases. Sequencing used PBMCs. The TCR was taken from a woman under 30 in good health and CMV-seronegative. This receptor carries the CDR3 CASSEVASGVYEQYF. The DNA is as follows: TGTGCCAGCAGTGAAGTGGCTAGCGGTGTCTACGAGCAGTACTTC.